This note documents a single TCR beta chain sequence. This clonotype was detected a few times. It has no known antigen specificity. Nothing much larger sits one base from this clone, and base qualities are not available. The data stem from a study of spatial heterogeneity in lung cancer (dated by TCRdb to between 2018 and 2021). Some background on the complete study: Beta-chain transcripts were consistently detected in greater numbers than alpha-chain transcripts, which likely reflects a higher abundance of beta-chain transcripts. In the raw uncorrected reads, each unique combination of TCR and UMI appeared more than ten times on average. In non-small cell lung cancer, the study made a quantitative comparison of TCR alpha and beta repertoires among multiple tumor regions, matched nontumor lung and blood. Nonsynonymous mutation counts, determined by whole-exome sequencing of tumor tissue, were related to TCR repertoire features. At surgery, both alpha and beta chains were TCR-sequenced in 200 to 250 tumor regions, about 64 matched nontumor lung samples and a few dozen PBMC samples.

Libraries were prepared through 5' RACE. For sequencing, a NextSeq 500 was employed. To allow correction of PCR and sequencing errors, the TCR library protocol tagged every TCR cDNA molecule with a unique molecular identifier. Turning to the authors' computational methods: Decombinator tools were used for TCR identification, UMI-based error correction and CDR3 extraction. TCRs above a frequency of 2 per 1,000, corresponding to the top 1% of the tumor frequency distribution, were defined as expanded. Renyi diversity was computed with the R vegan package after each repertoire had been subsampled 100 times to 5,000 TCRs. CDR3 similarity networks were constructed using string-kernel similarity of amino acid triplets, with links drawn between CDR3s whose pairwise similarity was above 0.82. TCRdb itself trimmed the public reads at Q25 with fastp, ran MiXCR and retained productive beta chains. Every entry covers one CDR3 protein and lists the most common genes and DNA from its rows. The V and J calls and clone size are TCRdb's, not the authors'. The sample table shows over 50,000 distinct CDR3 sequences, and under 7.5% are seen once. Of the sample, roughly 15% falls within the top ten clones.

Interpreted using the paper, the time point label stands for: sample taken at primary tumor resection. Donors were 72 patients with early-stage, untreated non-small cell lung cancer from the lung TRACERx cohort. Whole RNA extracted from tumor and nontumor lung tissue, or from cryopreserved PBMC samples, was used for TCR sequencing without cell sorting. Only patients with enough RNA available from two or more tumor regions were chosen for TCR sequencing. Beyond this particular receptor, the publication reports: Ubiquitous expanded tumor TCRs showed up in blood more often at tumor resection than at routine follow-up. Confirming at a functional level the hypothesis that regional TCRs recognize regional mutations was considered to require additional single-cell paired TCR alpha and beta sequencing.

From the cysteine through the phenylalanine, the CDR3 covers 12 amino acids. Only CDR3 DNA is held: 36 bases, read in frame from base 1. V sheds 2 bases and J sheds 7 bases, leaving 8 bases between their ends. From a lookup of the germline V gene, CDR1 and CDR2 are MGHDK and SYGVNS. This sequence was found in a female donor with early-stage non-small cell lung cancer. The source was PBMCs, collected at surgery. In this chain, TRBV25-1 is recombined with TRBJ1-2; a confident D gene designation cannot be given. The DNA sequence is as follows: TGTGCCAGCAGTGAAGTTCGGGGTGGCTACACCTTC. The resulting protein is CASSEVRGGYTF.